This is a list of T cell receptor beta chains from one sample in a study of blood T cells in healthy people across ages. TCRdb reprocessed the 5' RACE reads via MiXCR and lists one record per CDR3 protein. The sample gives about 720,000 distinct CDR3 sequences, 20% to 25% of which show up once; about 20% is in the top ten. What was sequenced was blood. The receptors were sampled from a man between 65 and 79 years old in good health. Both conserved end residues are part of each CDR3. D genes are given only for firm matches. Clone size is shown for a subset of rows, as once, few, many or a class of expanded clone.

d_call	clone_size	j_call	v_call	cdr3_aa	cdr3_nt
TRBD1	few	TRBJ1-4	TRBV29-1	CSVEGQGGSSTNEKLFF	TGCAGCGTGGAAGGACAGGGGGGATCATCAACTAATGAAAAACTGTTTTTT
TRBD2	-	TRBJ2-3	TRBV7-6	CASSRLAGGDTDTQYF	TGTGCCAGCAGCCGACTGGCGGGAGGTGACACAGATACGCAGTATTTT
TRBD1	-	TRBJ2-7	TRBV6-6	CAARIGQGSYEQYF	TGTGCCGCACGCATTGGACAGGGATCCTACGAGCAGTACTTC
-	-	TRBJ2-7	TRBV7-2	CASSLAIGDEQYF	TGTGCCAGCAGCTTAGCGATTGGGGACGAGCAGTACTTC
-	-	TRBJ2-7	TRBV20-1	CSAIGQLSYEQYF	TGCAGTGCTATCGGACAGCTATCCTACGAGCAGTACTTC
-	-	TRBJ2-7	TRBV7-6	CATRPGAGNSYEQYF	TGTGCCACCCGACCTGGGGCCGGAAATTCCTACGAGCAGTACTTC
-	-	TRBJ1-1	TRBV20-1	CSARGPSASPQIAFF	TGCAGTGCTAGGGGCCCCTCGGCGTCTCCACAAATTGCTTTCTTT
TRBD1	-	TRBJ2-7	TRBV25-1	CASSEYGTGGGEQYF	TGTGCCAGCAGTGAGTACGGGACAGGGGGAGGAGAGCAGTACTTC
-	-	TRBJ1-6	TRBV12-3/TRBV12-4	CASTREWNSPLHF	TGTGCCAGCACCCGGGAATGGAATTCACCCCTCCACTTT
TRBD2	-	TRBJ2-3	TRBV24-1	CATSPSGGGLLEDTQYF	TGTGCCACCAGCCCTAGCGGAGGAGGGCTTTTGGAAGATACGCAGTATTTT
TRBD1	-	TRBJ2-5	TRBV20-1	CSARNRGREIQYF	TGCAGTGCTAGAAACAGGGGGCGGGAGATCCAGTACTTC
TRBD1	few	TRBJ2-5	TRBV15	CATSPLGQGVVETQYF	TGTGCCACCAGCCCCTTGGGACAGGGGGTGGTTGAGACCCAGTACTTC
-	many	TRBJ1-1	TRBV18	CASSQMNTEAFF	TGTGCCAGCTCACAAATGAACACTGAAGCTTTCTTT
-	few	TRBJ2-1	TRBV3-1	CASSRQINYYNEQFF	TGTGCCAGCAGCCGACAGATCAACTACTACAATGAGCAGTTCTTC
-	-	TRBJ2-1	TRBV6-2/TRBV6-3	CASSRDPEGHNEQFF	TGTGCCAGCAGCCGGGACCCCGAAGGACACAATGAGCAGTTCTTC
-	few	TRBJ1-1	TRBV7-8	CASSFSGSGMNTEAFF	TGTGCCAGCAGCTTTTCGGGGTCGGGAATGAACACTGAAGCTTTCTTT
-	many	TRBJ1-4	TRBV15	CATSRDYNSATNEKLFF	TGTGCCACCAGCAGAGATTATAACAGCGCAACTAATGAAAAACTGTTTTTT
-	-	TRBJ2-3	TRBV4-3	CASSQDQGSLKDTQYF	TGCGCCAGCAGCCAAGATCAGGGGTCTCTGAAAGATACGCAGTATTTT
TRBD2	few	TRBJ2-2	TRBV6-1	CASSTMAGEYTGELFF	TGTGCCAGCAGTACGATGGCGGGGGAGTACACCGGGGAGCTGTTTTTT
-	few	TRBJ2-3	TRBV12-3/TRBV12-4	CASSSRFGAATDTQYF	TGTGCCAGCAGTTCGCGTTTCGGGGCTGCCACAGATACGCAGTATTTT
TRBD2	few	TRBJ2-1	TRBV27	CASRGLAYEQFF	TGTGCCAGCAGAGGACTAGCTTATGAGCAGTTCTTC
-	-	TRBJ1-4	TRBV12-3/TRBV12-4	CASRPEGSSEKLFF	TGTGCCAGCAGGCCGGAGGGCAGTTCAGAAAAACTGTTTTTT
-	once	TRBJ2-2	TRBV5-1	CASSLAAGHTGELFF	TGCGCCAGCAGCTTGGCCGCGGGGCACACCGGGGAGCTGTTTTTT
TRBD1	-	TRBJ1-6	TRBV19	CASSIGTGYPPLHF	TGTGCCAGTAGTATCGGGACAGGGTACCCACCCCTCCACTTT
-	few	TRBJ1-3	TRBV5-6	CASSLDRLNTIYF	TGTGCCAGCAGCTTGGACAGGTTAAACACCATATATTTT
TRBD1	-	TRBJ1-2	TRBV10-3	CAISEGQGAYSPTF	TGTGCCATCAGTGAGGGGCAGGGGGCGTATTCCCCAACCTTC
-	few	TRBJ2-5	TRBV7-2	CASSLESGRVEETQYF	TGTGCCAGCAGCTTAGAATCCGGACGCGTTGAAGAGACCCAGTACTTC
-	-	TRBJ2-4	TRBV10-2	CASSETRQAKTIQYF	TGCGCCAGCAGTGAGACCAGACAAGCAAAAACAATTCAGTACTTC
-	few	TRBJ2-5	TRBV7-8	CAARTGVGAQETQYF	TGTGCCGCAAGAACGGGGGTCGGGGCACAAGAGACCCAGTACTTC
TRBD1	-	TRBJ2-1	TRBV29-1	CSAGGDREQFF	TGCAGCGCAGGGGGCGATCGCGAGCAGTTCTTC
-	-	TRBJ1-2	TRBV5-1	CASRPTLASYGYTF	TGCGCCAGCAGGCCGACGTTAGCCAGCTATGGCTACACCTTC
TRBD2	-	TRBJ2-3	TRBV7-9	CASSSGTSDTQYF	TGTGCCAGCAGCTCCGGGACTAGCGATACGCAGTATTTT
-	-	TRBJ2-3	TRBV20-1	CSARVWGAEDTQYF	TGCAGTGCTAGAGTCTGGGGGGCGGAAGATACGCAGTATTTT
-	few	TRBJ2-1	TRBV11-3	CASSLISIGGNEQFF	TGTGCCAGCAGCCTTATCAGTATAGGGGGTAATGAGCAGTTCTTC
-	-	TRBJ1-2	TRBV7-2	CASSLAIQGDYGYTF	TGTGCCAGCAGCTTAGCAATCCAGGGAGACTATGGCTACACCTTC
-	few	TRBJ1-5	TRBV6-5	CASSLREPNQPQHF	TGTGCCAGCAGCCTCAGGGAACCCAATCAGCCCCAGCATTTT
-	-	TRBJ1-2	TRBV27	CASSLGGRAYGYTF	TGTGCCAGCAGTTTAGGTGGACGGGCCTATGGCTACACCTTC
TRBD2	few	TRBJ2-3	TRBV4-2	CASSQDPAGGHVDGTDTQYF	TGTGCCAGCAGCCAAGACCCTGCGGGGGGGCATGTTGACGGCACAGATACGCAGTATTTT
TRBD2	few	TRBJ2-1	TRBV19	CASSDLAGAGEQFF	TGTGCCAGTAGTGACCTAGCGGGAGCGGGTGAGCAGTTCTTC
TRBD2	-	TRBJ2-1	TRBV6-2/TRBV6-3	CASSPIAGGPSSYNEQFF	TGTGCCAGCAGCCCGATAGCGGGAGGGCCCAGCTCCTACAATGAGCAGTTCTTC
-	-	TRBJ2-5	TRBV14	CASSPPYLANGKQETQYF	TGTGCCAGCAGCCCCCCCTACCTGGCTAACGGGAAACAAGAGACCCAGTACTTC
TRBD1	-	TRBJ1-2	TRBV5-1	CASSLRTGYVNGYTF	TGCGCCAGCAGCTTAAGGACAGGGTATGTGAATGGCTACACCTTC
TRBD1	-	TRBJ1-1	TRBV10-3	CAISKAGGDPNTGAFF	TGTGCCATCAGTAAAGCAGGGGGCGACCCGAACACTGGAGCTTTCTTT
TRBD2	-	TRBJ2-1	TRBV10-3	CAISESSLAGGPNEQFF	TGTGCCATCAGTGAGTCGAGTCTAGCGGGAGGGCCCAATGAGCAGTTCTTC
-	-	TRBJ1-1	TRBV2	CASGPRDTEAFF	TGTGCCAGCGGTCCGAGAGACACTGAAGCTTTCTTT
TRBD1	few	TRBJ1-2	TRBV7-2	CASSLSGGGYTF	TGTGCCAGCAGCTTATCAGGGGGTGGCTACACCTTC
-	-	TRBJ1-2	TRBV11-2	CASSSSRGYTF	TGTGCCAGCAGCTCCAGTCGGGGCTACACCTTC
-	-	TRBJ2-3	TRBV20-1	CSARAIRDQPPDTQYF	TGCAGTGCTAGGGCAATCCGGGACCAGCCCCCAGATACGCAGTATTTT
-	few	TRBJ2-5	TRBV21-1	CASSQRDRAQETQYF	TGTGCCAGCAGCCAACGGGACAGGGCCCAAGAGACCCAGTACTTC
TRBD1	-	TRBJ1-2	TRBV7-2	CASSLVFGTGNYGYTF	TGTGCCAGCAGCTTAGTCTTCGGGACAGGGAACTATGGCTACACCTTC
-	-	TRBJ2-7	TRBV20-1	CSAPLSGPYEQYF	TGCAGTGCCCCGCTGTCAGGGCCCTACGAGCAGTACTTC
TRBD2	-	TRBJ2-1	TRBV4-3	CAGRAPSGDFYNEQFF	TGCGCCGGACGGGCCCCTAGCGGGGATTTCTACAATGAGCAGTTCTTC
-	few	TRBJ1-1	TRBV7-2	CASSLGGRGANTEAFF	TGTGCCAGCAGCTTGGGCGGGCGAGGAGCTAACACTGAAGCTTTCTTT